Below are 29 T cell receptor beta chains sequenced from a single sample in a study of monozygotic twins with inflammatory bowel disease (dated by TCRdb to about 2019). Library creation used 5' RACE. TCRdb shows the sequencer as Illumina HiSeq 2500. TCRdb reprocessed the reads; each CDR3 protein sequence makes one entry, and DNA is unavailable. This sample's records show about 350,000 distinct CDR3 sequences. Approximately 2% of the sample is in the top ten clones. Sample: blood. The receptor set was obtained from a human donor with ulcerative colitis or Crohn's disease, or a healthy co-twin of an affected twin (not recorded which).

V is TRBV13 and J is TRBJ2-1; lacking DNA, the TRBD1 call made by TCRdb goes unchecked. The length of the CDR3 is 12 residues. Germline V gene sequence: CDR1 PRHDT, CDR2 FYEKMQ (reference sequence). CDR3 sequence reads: CAGTRGGTEQFF.

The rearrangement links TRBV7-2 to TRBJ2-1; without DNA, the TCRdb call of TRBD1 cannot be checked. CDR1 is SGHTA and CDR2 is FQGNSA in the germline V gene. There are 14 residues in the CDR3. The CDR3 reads CASSIWDRLNEQFF. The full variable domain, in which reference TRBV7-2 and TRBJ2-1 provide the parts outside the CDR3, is GAGVSQSPSNKVTEKGKDVELRCDPISGHTALYWYRQSLGQGLEFLIYFQGNSAPDKSGLPSDRFSAERTGGSVSTLTIQRTQQEDSAVYLCASSIWDRLNEQFFGPGTRLTVL.

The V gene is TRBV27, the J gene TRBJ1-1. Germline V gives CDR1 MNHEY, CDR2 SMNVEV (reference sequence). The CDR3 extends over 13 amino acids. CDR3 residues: CASSFRRSTEAFF.

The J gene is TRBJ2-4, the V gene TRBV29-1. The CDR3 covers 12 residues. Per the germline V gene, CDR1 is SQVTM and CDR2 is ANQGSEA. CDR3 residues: CSVGHLKNIQYF.

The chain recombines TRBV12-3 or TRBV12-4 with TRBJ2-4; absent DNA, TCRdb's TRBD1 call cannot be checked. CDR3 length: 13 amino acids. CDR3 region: CASSIRDENIQYF.

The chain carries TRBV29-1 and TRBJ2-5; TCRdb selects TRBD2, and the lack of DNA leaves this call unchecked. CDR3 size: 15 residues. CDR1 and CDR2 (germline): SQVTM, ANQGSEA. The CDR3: CSVDVSGRGGETQYF.

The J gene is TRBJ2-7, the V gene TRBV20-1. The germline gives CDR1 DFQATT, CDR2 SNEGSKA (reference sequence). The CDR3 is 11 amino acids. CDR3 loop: CSASLSGEQYF.

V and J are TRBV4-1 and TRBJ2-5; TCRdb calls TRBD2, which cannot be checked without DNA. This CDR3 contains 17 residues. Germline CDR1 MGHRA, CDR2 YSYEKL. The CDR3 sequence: CASSQDTGVVGGETQYF.

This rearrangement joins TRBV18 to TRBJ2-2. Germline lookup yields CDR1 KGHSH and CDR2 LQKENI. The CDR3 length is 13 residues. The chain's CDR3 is CASSPTQTGELFF.

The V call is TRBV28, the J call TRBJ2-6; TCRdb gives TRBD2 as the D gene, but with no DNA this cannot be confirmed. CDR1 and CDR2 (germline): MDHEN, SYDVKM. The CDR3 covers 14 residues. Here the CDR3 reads CASSSGPGANVLTF. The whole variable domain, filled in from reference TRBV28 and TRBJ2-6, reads DVKVTQSSRYLVKRTGEKVFLECVQDMDHENMFWYRQDPGLGLRLIYFSYDVKMKEKGDIPEGYSVSREKKERFSLILESASTNQTSMYLCASSSGPGANVLTFGAGSRLTVL.

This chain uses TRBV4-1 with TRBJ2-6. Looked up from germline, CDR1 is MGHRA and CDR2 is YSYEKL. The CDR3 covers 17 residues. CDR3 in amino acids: CASSQVPAFSGANVLTF.

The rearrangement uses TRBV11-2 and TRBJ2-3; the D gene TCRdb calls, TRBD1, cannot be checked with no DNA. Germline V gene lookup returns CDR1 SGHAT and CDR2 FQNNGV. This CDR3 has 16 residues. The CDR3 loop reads CASSRQQGIATDTQYF.

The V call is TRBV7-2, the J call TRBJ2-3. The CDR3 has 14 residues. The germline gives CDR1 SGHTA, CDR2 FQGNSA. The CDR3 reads CASSFGANTDTQYF.

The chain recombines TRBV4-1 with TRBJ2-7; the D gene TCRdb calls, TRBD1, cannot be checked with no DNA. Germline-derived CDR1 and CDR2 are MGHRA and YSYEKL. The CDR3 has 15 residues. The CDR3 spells CASSQVKGAVYEQYF.

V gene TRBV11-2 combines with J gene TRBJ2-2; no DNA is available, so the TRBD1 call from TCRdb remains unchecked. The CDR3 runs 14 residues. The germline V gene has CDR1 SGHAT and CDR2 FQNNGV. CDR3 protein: CASSSNRGLGELFF.

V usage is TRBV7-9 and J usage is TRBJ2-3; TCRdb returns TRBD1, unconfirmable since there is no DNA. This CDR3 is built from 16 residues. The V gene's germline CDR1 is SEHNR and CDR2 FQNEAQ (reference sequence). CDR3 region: CASRSVTGGSPYTQYF.

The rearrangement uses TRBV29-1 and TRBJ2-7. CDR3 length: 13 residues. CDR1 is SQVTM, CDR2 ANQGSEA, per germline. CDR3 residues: CSVEEVLGSEQYF.

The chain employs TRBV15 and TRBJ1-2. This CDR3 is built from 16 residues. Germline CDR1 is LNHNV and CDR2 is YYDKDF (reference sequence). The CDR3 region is CATSRKFRWDSGGYTF.

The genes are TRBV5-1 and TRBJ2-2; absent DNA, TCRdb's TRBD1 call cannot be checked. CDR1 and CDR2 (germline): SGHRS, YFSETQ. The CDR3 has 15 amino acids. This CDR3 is CASRTEPGYAGELFF.

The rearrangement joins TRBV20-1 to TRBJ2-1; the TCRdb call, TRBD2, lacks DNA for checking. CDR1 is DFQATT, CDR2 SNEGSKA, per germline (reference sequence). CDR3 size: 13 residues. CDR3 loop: CSPEGLAGGEQFF.

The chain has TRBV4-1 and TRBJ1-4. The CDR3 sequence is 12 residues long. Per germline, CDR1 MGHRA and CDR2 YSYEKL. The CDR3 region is CASRMTEEKLFF.

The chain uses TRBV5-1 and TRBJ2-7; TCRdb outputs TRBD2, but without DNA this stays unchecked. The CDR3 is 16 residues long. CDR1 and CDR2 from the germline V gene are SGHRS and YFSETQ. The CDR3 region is CASSLLAGPTPYEQYF. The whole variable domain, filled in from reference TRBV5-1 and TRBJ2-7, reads KAGVTQTPRYLIKTRGQQVTLSCSPISGHRSVSWYQQTPGQGLQFLFEYFSETQRNKGNFPGRFSGRQFSNSRSEMNVSTLELGDSALYLCASSLLAGPTPYEQYFGPGTRLTVT.

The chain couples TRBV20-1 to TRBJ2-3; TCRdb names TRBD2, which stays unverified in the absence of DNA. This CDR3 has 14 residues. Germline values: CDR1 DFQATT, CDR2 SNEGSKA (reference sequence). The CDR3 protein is CSARTIAGTDTQYF.

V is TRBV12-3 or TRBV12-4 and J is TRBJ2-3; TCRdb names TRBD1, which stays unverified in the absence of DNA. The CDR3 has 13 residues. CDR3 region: CASSSRGGDTQYF.

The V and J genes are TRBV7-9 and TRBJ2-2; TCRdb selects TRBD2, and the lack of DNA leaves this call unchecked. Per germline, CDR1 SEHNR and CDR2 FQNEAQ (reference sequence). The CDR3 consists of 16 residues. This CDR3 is CASSLGTSGNTGELFF. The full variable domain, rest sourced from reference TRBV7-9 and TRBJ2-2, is DTGVSQNPRHKITKRGQNVTFRCDPISEHNRLYWYRQTLGQGPEFLTYFQNEAQLEKSRLLSDRFSAERPKGSFSTLEIQRTEQGDSAMYLCASSLGTSGNTGELFFGEGSRLTVL.

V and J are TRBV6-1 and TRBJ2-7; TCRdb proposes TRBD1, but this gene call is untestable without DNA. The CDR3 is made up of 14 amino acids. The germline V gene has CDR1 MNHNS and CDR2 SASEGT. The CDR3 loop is CASRTRDAGGEQYF.

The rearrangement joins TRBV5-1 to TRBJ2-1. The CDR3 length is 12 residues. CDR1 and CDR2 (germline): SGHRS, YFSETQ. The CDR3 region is CASSLLENEQFF.

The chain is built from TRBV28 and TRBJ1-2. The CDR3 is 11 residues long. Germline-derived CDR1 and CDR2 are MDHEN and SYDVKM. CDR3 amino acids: CATTDFYGYTF.

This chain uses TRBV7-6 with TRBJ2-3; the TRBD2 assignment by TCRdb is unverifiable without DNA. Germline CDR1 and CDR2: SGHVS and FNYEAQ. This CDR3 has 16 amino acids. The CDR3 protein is CASSPETSGLTDTQYF. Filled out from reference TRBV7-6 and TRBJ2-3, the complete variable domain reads GAGVSQSPRYKVTKRGQDVALRCDPISGHVSLYWYRQALGQGPEFLTYFNYEAQQDKSGLPNDRFSAERPEGSISTLTIQRTEQRDSAMYRCASSPETSGLTDTQYFGPGTRLTVL.